Shown below are 27 T cell receptor beta chains from a single sample sequenced in a study of cytomegalovirus exposure and HLA in healthy donors (dated by TCRdb to 2015 to 2018). The library was generated by the immunoSEQ multiplex PCR assay. The multiplex PCR relied on a mix of 60 forward primers for TCR Vbeta segments and 13 reverse primers for TCR Jbeta segments. TCRdb carries this immuneACCESS record with in-frame sequences only. Its versions omit some clonotypes, under half of them owing to an unresolved V gene in the studies checked, with the rest unexplained. This sample is represented by about 160,000 clones; over 70% of them were singletons. The biggest ten clones account for about 1.4% of the sample. Source material: PBMCs. Source of these receptors: a woman in her 30s in good health and CMV-seronegative.

The chain carries TRBV18 and TRBJ2-7; 9 bases line up with TRBD1. The CDR3 consists of 13 residues. The V segment lost 3 bases and the J segment 6 bases; nucleotides outside the gene matches: 3. Germline lookup yields CDR1 KGHSH and CDR2 LQKENI. CDR3 loop: CASSPGQGGEQYF. Written as DNA, the CDR3 is TGTGCCAGCTCACCGGGACAGGGAGGCGAGCAGTACTTC. The full variable domain, in which reference TRBV18 and TRBJ2-7 provide the parts outside the CDR3, is NAGVMQNPRHLVRRRGQEARLRCSPMKGHSHVYWYRQLPEEGLKFMVYLQKENIIDESGMPKERFSAEFPKEGPSILRIQQVVRGDSAAYFCASSPGQGGEQYFGPGTRLTVT.

The table lists this clone with a count of one. The V call is TRBV6-5, the J call TRBJ1-2; 9 nucleotides match TRBD1. The germline CDR1 and CDR2 sequences are MNHEY and SVGAGI. V trimming: 2 bases; J trimming: 7 bases; junction bases outside the gene matches: 8. The CDR3 consists of 15 residues. The CDR3 sequence is CASSYTSGTGTGYTF. In DNA, the CDR3 is TGTGCCAGCAGTTACACATCCGGGACAGGGACTGGCTACACCTTC.

About this clone itself: One end of the junction fails to match germline, which may point to a read error. The rearrangement links TRBV4-2 to TRBJ2-6; a weak D match, TRBD1 (5 bases). Germline V gene sequence: CDR1 LGHNA, CDR2 YNFKEQ. This CDR3 spans 16 amino acids. The CDR3 DNA follows: TGTGCCAGCAGCCAAGATCTGGGTGCTGGGGCCAACGGCCTGACTTTC. Its protein product is CASSQDLGAGANGLTF.

V is TRBV7-2 and J is TRBJ2-3; 11 positions agree with TRBD1. Germline V gene lookup returns CDR1 SGHTA and CDR2 FQGNSA. The CDR3 is 18 residues long. V gave up 4 bases and J gave up 0 bases; unmatched junction bases: 9. The CDR3 protein is CASSWGADRGRSTDTQYF. The CDR3 region has the DNA TGTGCCAGCAGCTGGGGGGCGGACAGGGGGCGAAGCACAGATACGCAGTATTTT.

V gene TRBV5-4 combines with J gene TRBJ2-3; 9 bases align to TRBD2. Unmatched junction bases numbered 8, after V lost 3 bases and J lost 0 bases. Germline CDR1 SGHNT, CDR2 YYREEE (reference sequence). This CDR3 is 17 amino acids long. CDR3 protein: CASSYSGGSTSTDTQYF. CDR3 nucleotides: TGTGCCAGCAGCTATAGCGGGGGTTCGACTAGCACAGATACGCAGTATTTT. Filled out from reference TRBV5-4 and TRBJ2-3, the complete variable domain reads ETGVTQSPTHLIKTRGQQVTLRCSSQSGHNTVSWYQQALGQGPQFIFQYYREEENGRGNFPPRFSGLQFPNYSSELNVNALELDDSALYLCASSYSGGSTSTDTQYFGPGTRLTVL.

The V gene is TRBV6-5, the J gene TRBJ1-1, with 8 bases matching TRBD1. The CDR3 is made up of 12 amino acids. The germline V gene encodes CDR1 MNHEY and CDR2 SVGAGI. The V gene end was trimmed by 4 bases and the J gene end by 7 bases; junction bases not matched to a gene: 2. CDR3 bases: TGTGCCAGCAGTTTCGACAGGGGTGAAGCTTTCTTT. Translating gives CASSFDRGEAFF.

The V and J genes are TRBV4-1 and TRBJ1-3, with D possibly matching TRBD1 (5 bases). The CDR3 totals 17 residues. Deletions cut 0 bases from V and 2 bases from J, with 14 bases between. CDR1 is MGHRA and CDR2 is YSYEKL in the germline V gene. The CDR3, as DNA: TGCGCCAGCAGCCAAGAACCAGGAAGGGGCGCTGGAAACACCATATATTTT. Amino acid sequence: CASSQEPGRGAGNTIYF.

V usage is TRBV12-5 and J usage is TRBJ2-7, with TRBD1 matching over 11 bases. V trimming: 6 bases; J trimming: 4 bases; junction bases outside the gene matches: 5. Germline values: CDR1 LGHNT, CDR2 FRNRAP. The CDR3 loop spans 14 amino acids. The CDR3 loop reads CASGTDRGPYEQYF. CDR3 coding DNA: TGTGCTAGTGGGACGGACAGGGGGCCGTACGAGCAGTACTTC. Using reference TRBV12-5 and TRBJ2-7 for the parts outside the CDR3, the full variable domain is DARVTQTPRHKVTEMGQEVTMRCQPILGHNTVFWYRQTMMQGLELLAYFRNRAPLDDSGMPKDRFSAEMPDATLATLKIQPSEPRDSAVYFCASGTDRGPYEQYFGPGTRLTVT.

This chain uses TRBV7-2 with TRBJ2-3; 7 nucleotides agree with TRBD1. Losses at the gene ends were 5 bases for V and 2 bases for J; bases not matched to a gene: 10. Per germline, CDR1 SGHTA and CDR2 FQGNSA. The CDR3 loop spans 16 amino acids. The CDR3 region has the DNA TGTGCCAGCAGCCATACGACAGGGATCAACACAGATACGCAGTATTTT. It translates to CASSHTTGINTDTQYF.

This clone has only a few counts. The chain joins TRBV7-2 to TRBJ1-1; 8 positions match TRBD1. CDR3 length equals 15 residues. Germline-derived CDR1 and CDR2 are SGHTA and FQGNSA. With 1 base clipped from V and 1 base from J, the junction kept 2 bases outside the gene matches. CDR3 sequence: CASSLVGTGNTEAFF. The CDR3 nucleotides are TGTGCCAGCAGCTTAGTAGGGACAGGGAACACTGAAGCTTTCTTT.

The CDR3 DNA reads as TGTGCCAGCAGCGTAGGGGGAGGCTTGGAGCAGTACTTC. Translated, it gives CASSVGGGLEQYF. J is TRBJ2-7 and V is TRBV9; the D gene is possibly TRBD2 (6 bases). The germline CDR1 and CDR2 sequences are SGDLS and YYNGEE. The V gene lost 0 bases and the J gene lost 7 bases, with 11 bases spanning the gap. The CDR3 loop spans 13 amino acids.

V usage is TRBV29-1 and J usage is TRBJ1-2; TRBD1 aligns across 9 bases. The CDR3 spans 14 residues. In germline, CDR1 is SQVTM, CDR2 ANQGSEA. Unmatched junction bases numbered 5, after V lost 5 bases and J lost 1 base. The DNA for the CDR3 is TGCAGCGTTAGGACAGGGGCGTTTAACTATGGCTACACCTTC. As protein: CSVRTGAFNYGYTF.

This clone is a singleton in its sample. This chain uses TRBV9 with TRBJ1-5; TRBD1 aligns across 8 bases. Germline V gives CDR1 SGDLS, CDR2 YYNGEE. The junction had 3 bases not matched to a gene; V was cut back by 0 bases and J by 7 bases. The length of the CDR3 is 14 residues. CDR3 nucleotide sequence: TGTGCCAGCAGCGTAGTTCCAGGGGGCCAGCCCCAGCATTTT. Its protein product is CASSVVPGGQPQHF.

The rearrangement joins TRBV28 to TRBJ2-3; TRBD2 might be the D (6 bases). Between the trimmed V and J ends, which lost 3 bases and 2 bases, there was a span of 12 bases. The CDR3 length is 15 residues. From germline, CDR1 is MDHEN and CDR2 SYDVKM. CDR3 nucleotide sequence: TGTGCCAGCAGTTTTAGCGGCAGCCTCACAGATACGCAGTATTTT. Amino acids: CASSFSGSLTDTQYF.

The V call is TRBV7-9, the J call TRBJ2-2; unclear D gene. The CDR3 has 12 amino acids. Trimming cost V 11 bases and J 5 bases, with 12 bases left between them. The germline V gene encodes CDR1 SEHNR and CDR2 FQNEAQ (reference sequence). The CDR3 nucleotides are TGTGCCGAGAAAGACGGGACCGGGGAGCTGTTTTTT. This sequence encodes CAEKDGTGELFF.

V and J are TRBV28 and TRBJ1-2; D may be TRBD1 (5 bases). This CDR3 has 12 residues. Between the trimmed V and J ends, which lost 2 bases and 6 bases, there was a span of 7 bases. Germline CDR1 MDHEN, CDR2 SYDVKM. CDR3 DNA sequence: TGTGCCAGCAGTTTAAAAGGGGATGGCTACACCTTC. Its protein product is CASSLKGDGYTF.

The chain combines TRBV5-1 with TRBJ2-5; D is perhaps TRBD1 (6 bases). The CDR3 sequence is 14 residues long. Per the germline V gene, CDR1 is SGHRS and CDR2 is YFSETQ. V shed 2 bases and J shed 1 base, with 9 bases lying between them. The CDR3 DNA reads TGCGCCAGCAGCTTAGACAGGTCCCAAGAGACCCAGTACTTC. This sequence encodes CASSLDRSQETQYF.

V usage is TRBV28 and J usage is TRBJ1-1, with D possibly being TRBD1 (6 bases). This CDR3 spans 15 amino acids. Trimming stripped 7 bases from V and 4 bases from J, with 19 bases between. Looked up from germline, CDR1 is MDHEN and CDR2 is SYDVKM. The CDR3 DNA is TGTGCCAGCACTCTTAGGGGGTGGGTAAGCACTGAAGCTTTCTTT. This encodes CASTLRGWVSTEAFF.

This clone was seen a few times. The chain employs TRBV19 and TRBJ1-2; D is perhaps TRBD1 (5 bases). CDR3 size: 16 residues. The V gene lost 4 bases and the J gene lost 4 bases, with 19 bases spanning the gap. Germline values: CDR1 LNHDA, CDR2 SQIVND (reference sequence). CDR3 loop: CASSRERGDRLYGYTF. The DNA for the CDR3 is TGTGCCAGTAGTAGGGAAAGGGGCGACAGACTCTATGGCTACACCTTC.

The V and J genes are TRBV5-6 and TRBJ2-4; weak D call: TRBD2 (6 bases). The V end was cut by 0 bases, the J end by 1 base, with 17 bases between. This CDR3 region has 18 residues. The germline gives CDR1 SGHDT, CDR2 YYEEEE. The CDR3 loop reads CASSLGDGGAGAKNIQYF. The CDR3 coding sequence is TGTGCCAGCAGCTTGGGTGATGGGGGTGCGGGGGCCAAAAACATTCAGTACTTC.

This chain connects TRBV10-3 to TRBJ2-7; 9 bases fit TRBD1. The CDR3 is 16 amino acids. The germline gives CDR1 ENHRY, CDR2 SYGVKD. Trimming cost V 4 bases and J 2 bases; bases outside gene matches: 9. This CDR3 is CAISGSRDRETYEQYF. As DNA, the CDR3 is TGTGCCATCAGTGGCAGCCGGGACAGGGAGACCTACGAGCAGTACTTC.

This clone is a singleton in its sample. The chain links TRBV9 to TRBJ2-3, with 8 bases that match TRBD2. This CDR3 is 17 amino acids long. V lost 0 bases to trimming and J lost 4 bases; unmatched junction nucleotides: 10. Looked up from germline, CDR1 is SGDLS and CDR2 is YYNGEE. This chain's CDR3 is CASSVVGTGAGADTQYF. DNA of the CDR3: TGTGCCAGCAGCGTAGTGGGTACGGGAGCGGGGGCAGATACGCAGTATTTT.

This chain joins TRBV6-6 and TRBJ1-2; 9 nucleotides agree with TRBD1. Trimming cost V 4 bases and J 6 bases; bases outside gene matches: 9. CDR3 length: 15 amino acids. Germline CDR1 MNHNY, CDR2 SVGAGI (reference sequence). CDR3 coding DNA: TGTGCCAGCAGTTTATTCGGGACAGGGTATGATGGCTACACCTTC. Translated, it gives CASSLFGTGYDGYTF.

V and J are TRBV5-6 and TRBJ1-6; the D gene is possibly TRBD1 (6 bases). CDR3 size: 14 residues. Trimming removed 2 bases at V and 9 bases at J, with 12 bases between. Germline V gene data show CDR1 as SGHDT and CDR2 as YYEEEE. CDR3: CASSFQGQVSPLHF. For the CDR3, the DNA is TGTGCCAGCAGCTTTCAGGGGCAAGTTTCACCCCTCCACTTT. The whole variable domain, filled in from reference TRBV5-6 and TRBJ1-6, reads DAGVTQSPTHLIKTRGQQVTLRCSPKSGHDTVSWYQQALGQGPQFIFQYYEEEERQRGNFPDRFSGHQFPNYSSELNVNALLLGDSALYLCASSFQGQVSPLHFGNGTRLTVT.

This sequence joins TRBV30 and TRBJ1-1; D is uncertain. In germline, CDR1 is GTSNPN, CDR2 SVGIG (reference sequence). Trimming removed 3 bases at V and 1 base at J, with 18 bases between. This CDR3 comprises 16 residues. The CDR3 reads CAWRREVGRKNTEAFF. Written as DNA, the CDR3 is TGTGCCTGGAGGCGGGAAGTGGGCAGAAAGAACACTGAAGCTTTCTTT.

This clone has just a few counts. This rearrangement joins TRBV5-4 to TRBJ2-3; 8 nucleotides line up with TRBD2. There are 15 residues in the CDR3. Per germline, CDR1 SGHNT and CDR2 YYREEE (reference sequence). The V gene end was trimmed by 3 bases and the J gene end by 5 bases; junction bases not matched to a gene: 8. The CDR3 is CASSSPVGGVDTQYF. The CDR3 bases are TGTGCCAGCAGCTCACCAGTCGGGGGGGTAGATACGCAGTATTTT.

This chain uses TRBV2 with TRBJ2-7, with 7 bases fitting TRBD1. The CDR3 extends over 13 amino acids. Germline loops: CDR1 SNHLY, CDR2 FYNNEI. The J segment lost 5 bases and the V segment lost 5 bases, leaving 6 bases of the junction unmatched. The CDR3 DNA sequence: TGTGCCAGCAGTTCCACAGGGGTCCACGAGCAGTACTTC. Translated: CASSSTGVHEQYF. Full variable domain (remainder filled in from reference TRBV2 and TRBJ2-7): EPEVTQTPSHQVTQMGQEVILRCVPISNHLYFYWYRQILGQKVEFLVSFYNNEISEKSEIFDDQFSVERPDGSNFTLKIRSTKLEDSAMYFCASSSTGVHEQYFGPGTRLTVT.